This T cell receptor beta chain was identified during a study of shared clonotypes between healthy human individuals. Study-wide points: Measured sharing among donors was expected to vary with sequencing depth. Tissue TCR repertoires likely differ from these blood-only repertoires.

In the original processing: With immunoSEQ giving junction-only sequences and no quality scores, filtering differed. Generated by immunoSEQ multiplex PCR, the TCRdb table keeps only in-frame clones and is missing some. The D gene and trimming were derived from the DNA, and the V and J assignments and clone size from that table. Counted here are roughly 510,000 clones, 75% to 80% occurring once; the ten biggest clones make up approximately 12%. The CDR3 has 14 amino acids. V lost 4 bases, J lost 7 bases, and 8 bases stayed unmatched. Per germline, CDR1 SQVTM and CDR2 ANQGSEA. For this clone: Its antigen is as yet unknown.

J is TRBJ2-7 and V is TRBV29-1; 12 bases map to TRBD1. The origin of this receptor is a woman between 40 and 50 years old in good health. Some clones in this sample may be carry-over from other donors' samples. Source material: PBMCs. CDR3 coding DNA: TGCAGCGTTGGGGGACAGGGGGCGATTAGTGAGCAGTACTTC. Its translation is CSVGGQGAISEQYF.